This T cell receptor (beta chain) was found in a study of identical twins. By its share, this clonotype is medium-sized. Using its own MiXCR run on the 5' RACE reads, TCRdb lists one record per CDR3 protein. Found here are fewer than 350,000 distinct CDR3 sequences, more than 6.5% of them singletons; the top ten hold approximately 2.1%. The CDR3 runs to 14 residues. V was clipped by 2 bases and J by 7 bases, with 11 bases between them. Per the germline V gene, CDR1 is SGHTA and CDR2 is FQGNSA. The same sample was also studied in work on yellow fever vaccine responses in identical twins.

The TCR comes from a woman aged 18 to 35 in good health. The V and J genes are TRBV7-2 and TRBJ2-2; D is uncertain. Source material: memory (CD45RO+) T cells sorted from blood. The CDR3 reads CASSLFPSLGELFF. CDR3 DNA sequence: TGTGCCAGCAGCTTATTCCCTAGTCTCGGGGAGCTGTTTTTT.